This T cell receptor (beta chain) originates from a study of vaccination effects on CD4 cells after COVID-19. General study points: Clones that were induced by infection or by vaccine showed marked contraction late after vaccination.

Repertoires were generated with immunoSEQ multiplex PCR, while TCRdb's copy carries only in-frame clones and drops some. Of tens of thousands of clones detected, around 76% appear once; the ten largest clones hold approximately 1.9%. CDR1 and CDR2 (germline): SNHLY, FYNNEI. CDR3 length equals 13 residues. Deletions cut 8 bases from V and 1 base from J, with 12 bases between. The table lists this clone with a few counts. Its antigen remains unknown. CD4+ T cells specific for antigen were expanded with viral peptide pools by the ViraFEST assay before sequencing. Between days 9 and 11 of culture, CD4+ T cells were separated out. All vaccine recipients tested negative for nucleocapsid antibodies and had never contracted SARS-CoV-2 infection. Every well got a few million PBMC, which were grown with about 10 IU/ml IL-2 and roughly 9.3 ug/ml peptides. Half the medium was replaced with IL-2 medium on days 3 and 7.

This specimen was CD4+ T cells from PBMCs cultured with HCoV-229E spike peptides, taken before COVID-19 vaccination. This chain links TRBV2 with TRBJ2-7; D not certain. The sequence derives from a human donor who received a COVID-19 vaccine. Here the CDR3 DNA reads TGTGCCAGCGGGCAAGGACCTTCCTACGAGCAGTACGTC. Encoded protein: CASGQGPSYEQYV.